Listed below are T cell receptor beta chains from one sample, sequenced in a study of cytomegalovirus exposure and HLA in healthy donors. The protocol was immunoSEQ multiplex PCR, while the TCRdb copy is restricted to in-frame clones and leaves out a portion. The sample has 150,000 to 170,000 clones; 75% to 90% are singletons. Sequencing was performed on PBMCs. These receptors were collected from a man younger than 30 in good health and CMV-seropositive. Both conserved end residues are part of each CDR3. Size is omitted from some rows. Given values are once, few, many or a class for expanded clones.

j_gene,v_gene,abundance,CDR3aa
TRBJ1-1,TRBV5-6,-,CASSLRSAAEAFF
TRBJ2-7,TRBV6-1,-,CASSPLREQYF
TRBJ2-7,TRBV12-5,-,CASGPRGAGYEQYF
TRBJ1-5,TRBV7-6,-,CASSSGQGDQPQHF
TRBJ2-7,TRBV20-1,-,CSAQGYEQYF
TRBJ1-4,TRBV7-9,-,CASSLGQRATNEKLFF
TRBJ2-7,TRBV5-6,-,CASSLWTELYEQYF
TRBJ2-7,TRBV27,-,CASGTGTGSYEQYF
TRBJ2-7,TRBV2,-,CASNGLAGGYEQYF
TRBJ2-5,TRBV2,-,CASGASETQYF
TRBJ1-1,TRBV5-3,-,CARSLLQGGTEAFF
TRBJ1-1,TRBV7-6,-,CASSRRDNTEAFF
TRBJ2-5,TRBV5-1,-,CASSLAGQGMGTQYF
TRBJ2-5,TRBV5-8,-,CASSLPGPYQETQYF
TRBJ2-7,TRBV7-2,-,CASRPSGRAYEQYF
TRBJ1-2,TRBV6-1,once,CASRVAVNYGYTF
TRBJ1-6,TRBV9,-,CASSSPRHSYNSPLHF